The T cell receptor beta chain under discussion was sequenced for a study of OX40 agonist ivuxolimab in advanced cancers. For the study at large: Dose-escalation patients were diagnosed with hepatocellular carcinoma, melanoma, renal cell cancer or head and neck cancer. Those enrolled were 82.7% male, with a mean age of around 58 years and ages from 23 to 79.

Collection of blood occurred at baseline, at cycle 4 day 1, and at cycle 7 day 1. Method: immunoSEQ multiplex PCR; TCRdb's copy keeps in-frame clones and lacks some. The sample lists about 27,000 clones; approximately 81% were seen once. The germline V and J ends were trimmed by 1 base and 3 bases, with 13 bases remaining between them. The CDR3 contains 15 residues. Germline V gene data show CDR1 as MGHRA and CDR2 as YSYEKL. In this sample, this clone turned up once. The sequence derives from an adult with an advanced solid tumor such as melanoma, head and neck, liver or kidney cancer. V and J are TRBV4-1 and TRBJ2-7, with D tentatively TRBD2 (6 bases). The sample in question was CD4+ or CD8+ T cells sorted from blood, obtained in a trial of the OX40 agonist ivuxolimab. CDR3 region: CASSQALASHYEQYF. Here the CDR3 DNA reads TGCGCCAGCAGCCAAGCCCTAGCGAGTCACTACGAGCAGTACTTC.